The 12 T cell receptor beta chains reported below all come from one sample, sequenced in a study of neurological immune-mediated disorders. Time point here: longitudinal time-point 3. Each CDR3 protein is one row after TCRdb ran MiXCR on the 5' RACE reads. Of approximately 85,000 distinct CDR3 sequences listed, 3.5% to 5.5% are singletons. The sequenced sample consisted of PBMCs. The origin of the receptors is a woman between 55 and 75 years old with multiple sclerosis.

The sample holds many counts of this clonotype. This chain uses TRBV11-2 with TRBJ2-5; D gene unclear. The CDR3 has 14 residues. V was pared by 3 bases and J by 5 bases, with 13 bases between. Germline V gene lookup returns CDR1 SGHAT and CDR2 FQNNGV. CDR3 DNA: TGTGCCAGCAGCTTTTCCCCGCCTGCGGAGACCCAGTACTTC. Protein product: CASSFSPPAETQYF.

This clonotype was seen at least ten times. The rearrangement links TRBV20-1 to TRBJ2-3; 7 nucleotides line up with TRBD1. V dropped 2 bases and J dropped 2; count of bases not matched to a gene: 7. The CDR3 sequence is 15 residues long. The germline V gene encodes CDR1 DFQATT and CDR2 SNEGSKA (reference sequence). The CDR3 nucleotides are TGCAGTGCTAGAAACGGACAGGCCCTCACAGATACGCAGTATTTT. Translating it yields CSARNGQALTDTQYF.

This clonotype was seen ten or more times. CDR3 loop: CASSPYMSTGELFF. CDR3 coding DNA: TGTGCCAGCAGCCCTTATATGTCTACTGGGGAGCTGTTTTTT. The chain employs TRBV3-1 and TRBJ2-2; no clear D gene. The CDR3 loop spans 14 amino acids. Germline assignment: CDR1 LGHDT and CDR2 YNNKEL (reference sequence). Trimming shortened V by 4 bases and J by 8 bases, and 14 bases separated the two germline ends.

This clonotype was seen ten or more times. This chain connects TRBV15 to TRBJ1-6; the match to TRBD1 covers 7 bases. Trimming cost V 0 bases and J 7 bases; bases outside gene matches: 6. The CDR3 spans 16 residues. The V gene's germline CDR1 is LNHNV and CDR2 YYDKDF (reference sequence). Here the CDR3 DNA reads TGTGCCACCAGCAGAGATCCACAGGGGACGAATTCACCCCTCCACTTT. Protein: CATSRDPQGTNSPLHF.

This clonotype was seen repeatedly, ten times or more. This chain uses TRBV6-5 with TRBJ1-3; maybe TRBD1 (5 bases). Germline lookup yields CDR1 MNHEY and CDR2 SVGAGI. The CDR3 length is 14 residues. Trimming left V 2 bases short and J 4 bases short, with 9 bases between. The CDR3 DNA sequence: TGTGCCAGCAGTTACGGGGGAGGGGGAAACACCATATATTTT. Translating gives CASSYGGGGNTIYF.

At least ten counts were recorded for this clonotype. The chain has TRBV5-6 and TRBJ1-5; no firm D call. This CDR3 is built from 17 residues. Germline V gene sequence: CDR1 SGHDT, CDR2 YYEEEE. V was shortened by 0 bases and J by 0 bases, with 13 bases between the two germline ends. The CDR3 bases are TGTGCCAGCAGCTTGGGTTACGGACGGAATAGCAATCAGCCCCAGCATTTT. It encodes CASSLGYGRNSNQPQHF. Full variable domain (missing parts from reference TRBV5-6 and TRBJ1-5): DAGVTQSPTHLIKTRGQQVTLRCSPKSGHDTVSWYQQALGQGPQFIFQYYEEEERQRGNFPDRFSGHQFPNYSSELNVNALLLGDSALYLCASSLGYGRNSNQPQHFGDGTRLSIL.

This clonotype was seen at least ten times. This chain connects TRBV5-6 to TRBJ2-4, with unresolved D. This CDR3 is 15 amino acids long. Germline CDR1 is SGHDT and CDR2 is YYEEEE. V lost 4 bases and J lost 1, with 12 bases in between. CDR3 residues: CASSLGVRAKNIQYF. The CDR3 bases are TGTGCCAGCAGCCTTGGGGTTCGGGCCAAAAACATTCAGTACTTC.

There are many counts of this clonotype. The chain links TRBV5-1 to TRBJ2-3; D gene unclear. V shed 2 bases and J shed 3 bases, with 4 bases lying between them. The CDR3 has 12 residues. The germline V gene encodes CDR1 SGHRS and CDR2 YFSETQ. CDR3 DNA: TGCGCCAGCAGCTTACAGACAGATACGCAGTATTTT. Translation gives CASSLQTDTQYF.

This clonotype was observed at least ten times. The chain has TRBV6-6 and TRBJ1-4; no firm D call. The CDR3 has 11 residues. The germline V and J ends were trimmed by 0 bases and 7 bases, with 0 bases remaining between them. Per germline, CDR1 MNHNY and CDR2 SVGAGI (reference sequence). CDR3 coding DNA: TGTGCCAGCAGTTACTCTGAAAAACTGTTTTTT. Translated: CASSYSEKLFF.

There are many counts of this clonotype. V usage is TRBV4-1 and J usage is TRBJ2-7; 7 positions match TRBD1. Germline values: CDR1 MGHRA, CDR2 YSYEKL. Unmatched junction bases numbered 11, after V lost 4 bases and J lost 5 bases. CDR3 length equals 15 residues. CDR3: CASSRRETGPDEQYF. CDR3 sequence (DNA): TGCGCCAGCAGCCGCCGCGAGACAGGGCCTGACGAGCAGTACTTC.

This clonotype was detected ten times or more. The rearrangement joins TRBV12-3 or TRBV12-4 to TRBJ1-3; D call uncertain. V gave up 2 bases and J gave up 0 bases, with 5 bases separating them. The CDR3 loop spans 14 amino acids. The chain's CDR3 is CASSLSSSGNTIYF. The CDR3 DNA sequence: TGTGCCAGCAGTTTATCAAGCTCTGGAAACACCATATATTTT.

This clonotype was counted many times. V and J are TRBV7-8 and TRBJ1-1, with D possibly being TRBD1 (6 bases). The CDR3 consists of 15 residues. CDR1 and CDR2 (germline): SGHVS, FQNEAQ. V was shortened by 1 base and J by 3 bases, with 12 bases between the two germline ends. In nucleotides, the CDR3 is TGTGCCAGCAGCTTAGGGCTAAGGGGGGACACTGAAGCTTTCTTT. Translating it yields CASSLGLRGDTEAFF.